This T cell receptor (beta chain) originates from a study of patients and donors after allogeneic stem cell transplantation. MiXCR, run by TCRdb on the RT-PCR reads, gives a single entry per CDR3 protein. The data show roughly 880,000 distinct CDR3 sequences, approximately 19% seen once. This clonotype has a handful of counts. This CDR3 region has 16 residues. The germline gives CDR1 SGHTS, CDR2 YDEGEE. Deletions cut 2 bases from V and 2 bases from J, with 11 bases between. What was sequenced was blood, either unsorted or a sorted T cell fraction (not recorded which). This sequence was found in a human donor who was either an allogeneic HSCT recipient or a stem cell or donor lymphocyte infusion donor (not recorded which). It is not recorded whose cells these are; they may come from a transplant donor. The rearrangement links TRBV5-8 to TRBJ2-6; D is uncertain. DNA of the CDR3: TGTGCCAGCAGCTTAGGCACATCTACTGGGGCCAACGTCCTGACTTTC. Translated, it gives CASSLGTSTGANVLTF.